The clone carrying this T cell receptor (beta chain) occurred a few times. Its cognate antigen is unknown. V shed 8 bases and J shed 6 bases, with 20 bases lying between them. The CDR3 is 15 amino acids. Germline values: CDR1 MNHNS, CDR2 SASEGT. These data belong to a study of T cells after yellow fever vaccination. Findings and limits, study-wide: Researchers report a weaker secondary response that nonetheless peaked faster, day 5 versus 15. Some clonotypes, a small share, were shared between CD4 and CD8 compartments.

A universal primer site and UMIs were added as TCR cDNA was made by 5'RACE template switching. TCRdb re-derived calls from the 5' RACE reads in MiXCR, one entry per CDR3 protein. The sample consists of some 73,000 distinct CDR3 sequences, around 7% of them appearing once. This sequence was found in a man aged 25-45 years who received the YFV17D yellow fever vaccine. The chain couples TRBV6-1 to TRBJ2-1, with D tentatively TRBD1 or TRBD2 (5 bases each). Sample: CD8+ T cells sorted from PBMCs, taken on the day of the yellow fever booster vaccination. The DNA of the CDR3 is TGTGCCAGCGCCAGAGGGGCAGGGCCGGCCAATGAGCAGTTCTTC. It specifies CASARGAGPANEQFF.